Reported below is one TCR beta chain. Its antigen is as yet unknown. The protocol was immunoSEQ multiplex PCR, while the TCRdb copy is restricted to in-frame clones and leaves out a portion. The repertoire consists of about 150,000 clones, with roughly nine tenths occurring once and the leading ten covering roughly 5%. The data are from a study of T cell responses to AZD1222 COVID-19 vaccine. The study's findings and limits: Increased Spike-specific TCR breadth and depth were observed after two AZD1222 doses. With dominance at 160-218 and 743-854, vaccine-associated CD4 TCRs spanned spike. Seropositive status at baseline applied to only six AZD1222 recipients. A mostly white British donor set with more females was recruited, and clonal diversity was possibly underestimated.

The CDR3 totals 14 residues. V lost 5 bases, J lost 9 bases, and 7 bases stayed unmatched. The germline CDR1 and CDR2 sequences are SGHRS and YFSETQ. The rearrangement links TRBV5-1 to TRBJ1-6, with 8 bases matching TRBD1. The sample was peripheral blood, taken on day 0 of MenACWY control vaccination. The source is an adult in good health. In DNA form, the CDR3 reads TGCGCCAGCAGGGGGGGACAGGACGTTTCACCCCTCCACTTT. Translated, it gives CASRGGQDVSPLHF.